What follows are 31 T cell receptor beta chains derived from one specimen sequenced in a study of cytomegalovirus exposure and HLA in healthy donors. The PCR made use of 60 Vbeta and 13 Jbeta primers. This table comes from immunoSEQ multiplex PCR, and its TCRdb copy is limited to in-frame clones, with some not included. The table records around 130,000 clones, approximately 66% of them present only once. The material sequenced was PBMCs. These receptors were collected from a woman aged 40 to 50 in good health and CMV-seropositive.

This clone was detected a few times. This sequence joins TRBV5-1 and TRBJ2-7, with TRBD2 matching 11 bases. In germline, CDR1 is SGHRS, CDR2 YFSETQ. Trimming removed 4 bases from V and 2 bases from J; junction bases left unmatched: 8. CDR3 length: 16 residues. CDR3 residues: CASSLAGLAVPYEQYF. The CDR3 nucleotides read TGCGCCAGCAGCCTGGCGGGACTAGCGGTCCCCTACGAGCAGTACTTC.

The chain links TRBV13 to TRBJ1-1; perhaps TRBD1 as D (5 bases). CDR3 length: 14 amino acids. Germline assignment: CDR1 PRHDT and CDR2 FYEKMQ (reference sequence). V lost 5 bases and J 3 bases, leaving 13 bases between the germline ends. CDR3 coding DNA: TGTGCCAGCAGCCTGGGGGGACGGGACACTGAAGCTTTCTTT. Encoded protein: CASSLGGRDTEAFF.

The V gene is TRBV7-6, the J gene TRBJ1-1; 12 nucleotides align to TRBD1. The germline gives CDR1 SGHVS, CDR2 FNYEAQ. This CDR3 contains 18 residues. V trimming: 3 bases; J trimming: 9 bases; junction bases outside the gene matches: 17. The CDR3: CASSFLIGTGGLGDQAFF. The CDR3 nucleotides are TGTGCCAGCAGCTTCTTGATAGGGACAGGGGGCCTGGGGGATCAAGCTTTCTTT. Full variable domain (remainder filled in from reference TRBV7-6 and TRBJ1-1): GAGVSQSPRYKVTKRGQDVALRCDPISGHVSLYWYRQALGQGPEFLTYFNYEAQQDKSGLPNDRFSAERPEGSISTLTIQRTEQRDSAMYRCASSFLIGTGGLGDQAFFGQGTRLTVV.

This clone was counted many times. CDR3 in amino acids: CASISGGGISYEQYF. The CDR3 DNA is TGTGCCAGCATTTCCGGGGGGGGAATCTCCTACGAGCAGTACTTC. V and J are TRBV6-1 and TRBJ2-7; 8 bases line up with TRBD2. The CDR3 sequence is 15 residues long. The trim removed 7 bases at V and 0 bases at J, leaving 8 bases unmatched. Germline V CDR1 and CDR2: MNHNS, SASEGT.

The gene calls are TRBV12-2 and TRBJ1-5; the D call TRBD1 from the table was never checked on the DNA. TRBV12-2 is designated a pseudogene. This CDR3 contains 18 residues. CDR3 region: CASRYNRQTGWHNQPQHF. CDR3 nucleotide sequence: TGTGCAAGTCGTTACAATCGGCAGACAGGTTGGCACAATCAGCCCCAGCATTTT.

This chain uses TRBV9 with TRBJ2-7, with 9 bases matching TRBD1. With V trimmed by 4 bases and J by 5 bases, 7 bases remained unmatched. The CDR3 has 14 amino acids. Germline-derived CDR1 and CDR2 are SGDLS and YYNGEE. In nucleotides, the CDR3 is TGTGCCAGCAGCCTAAGGGGACAGGGTGACGAGCAGTACTTC. Protein product: CASSLRGQGDEQYF. The full variable domain, in which reference TRBV9 and TRBJ2-7 provide the parts outside the CDR3, is DSGVTQTPKHLITATGQRVTLRCSPRSGDLSVYWYQQSLDQGLQFLIQYYNGEERAKGNILERFSAQQFPDLHSELNLSSLELGDSALYFCASSLRGQGDEQYFGPGTRLTVT.

In its sample, this clone was seen once. The V gene is TRBV5-1, the J gene TRBJ1-1; maybe TRBD1 (5 bases). V lost 4 bases and J lost 3, with 13 bases in between. This CDR3 comprises 14 residues. Germline loops: CDR1 SGHRS, CDR2 YFSETQ. CDR3 DNA: TGCGCCAGCAGCCGACAGAACAGCGACACTGAAGCTTTCTTT. It is translated as CASSRQNSDTEAFF.

The rearrangement links TRBV5-1 to TRBJ1-6; D ambiguous. Trimming took off 0 bases at V and 3 bases at J, with 10 bases between the two ends. The CDR3 length is 16 residues. CDR1 SGHRS and CDR2 YFSETQ come from the germline V gene. The CDR3 DNA sequence: TGCGCCAGCAGCTTGGGGCAGGCGAACTATAATTCACCCCTCCACTTT. Protein: CASSLGQANYNSPLHF.

The chain has TRBV5-1 and TRBJ2-1; D perhaps matches TRBD2 (6 bases). Germline V lookup: CDR1 SGHRS, CDR2 YFSETQ. The CDR3 is 13 residues long. The V end was cut by 5 bases, the J end by 8 bases, with 14 bases between. CDR3 bases: TGCGCCAGCAGGACGGGACTCCTGGATGAGCAGTTCTTC. This translates into CASRTGLLDEQFF.

J is TRBJ1-6 and V is TRBV18, with 8 bases matching TRBD1. This CDR3 spans 15 amino acids. Germline CDR1 reads KGHSH; CDR2 reads LQKENI. J was trimmed by 10 bases and V by 4 bases; bases with no gene match: 9. The CDR3 DNA reads as TGTGCCAGCTCACACAGGACAGGGATTGGATCACCCCTCCACTTT. It encodes CASSHRTGIGSPLHF.

This clone was seen only a few times. CDR3 sequence reads: CASRPGKGYEAFF. CDR3 DNA sequence: TGCGCCAGCAGACCGGGAAAGGGATATGAAGCTTTCTTT. The V and J genes are TRBV5-1 and TRBJ1-1; D call uncertain. The germline CDR1 and CDR2 sequences are SGHRS and YFSETQ. Between the trimmed V and J ends, which lost 5 bases and 7 bases, there was a span of 15 bases. The CDR3 covers 13 residues.

The J gene is TRBJ2-7, the V gene TRBV6-1; the D gene is possibly TRBD1 (6 bases). Germline V lookup: CDR1 MNHNS, CDR2 SASEGT. The ends were cut back, 4 bases at V and 4 bases at J, with 11 bases in the middle. The CDR3 extends over 13 amino acids. CDR3 in amino acids: CASSGWGTYEQYF. As DNA, the CDR3 is TGTGCCAGCAGTGGGTGGGGGACATACGAGCAGTACTTC.

V is TRBV27 and J is TRBJ2-6, with 8 bases matching TRBD1. The CDR3 is 16 residues long. The germline gives CDR1 MNHEY, CDR2 SMNVEV (reference sequence). Trimming took 6 bases from V and 4 from J; bases not matched to a gene: 8. This CDR3 reads CASSRGLSGGANVLTF. The CDR3 nucleotides read TGTGCCAGCAGCAGGGGGCTCTCTGGGGGGGCCAACGTCCTGACTTTC.

The rearrangement joins TRBV28 to TRBJ1-1; D call uncertain. V was shortened by 5 bases and J by 1 base, with 14 bases between the two germline ends. The CDR3 covers 15 residues. In germline, CDR1 is MDHEN, CDR2 SYDVKM. Here the CDR3 reads CASSSPRQTNTEAFF. The CDR3, as DNA: TGTGCCAGCAGTAGTCCGAGACAAACGAACACTGAAGCTTTCTTT. The whole variable domain, filled in from reference TRBV28 and TRBJ1-1, reads DVKVTQSSRYLVKRTGEKVFLECVQDMDHENMFWYRQDPGLGLRLIYFSYDVKMKEKGDIPEGYSVSREKKERFSLILESASTNQTSMYLCASSSPRQTNTEAFFGQGTRLTVV.

The rearrangement joins TRBV19 to TRBJ2-5, with 7 nucleotides matching TRBD2. CDR1 is LNHDA, CDR2 SQIVND, per germline (reference sequence). The CDR3 loop spans 14 amino acids. V shed 1 base and J 10 bases; nucleotides not matched to a gene: 9. In DNA, the CDR3 is TGTGCCAGTAGTATAGTGGGGGGGGAATGCGACCAGTACTTC. This sequence encodes CASSIVGGECDQYF.

V and J are TRBV2 and TRBJ1-2; 8 bases match TRBD1. V was clipped by 2 bases and J by 5 bases; unmatched bases: 7. The germline CDR1 and CDR2 sequences are SNHLY and FYNNEI. The CDR3 sequence is 15 residues long. The CDR3 nucleotides are TGTGCCAGCAGTGAAACGCGGCAGGGGGCATATGGCTACACCTTC. Amino acid sequence: CASSETRQGAYGYTF.

The rearrangement links TRBV27 to TRBJ1-1, with D hard to call. Trimming stripped 4 bases from V and 2 bases from J, with 14 bases between. The CDR3 loop spans 15 amino acids. CDR1 and CDR2 from the germline V gene are MNHEY and SMNVEV (reference sequence). The CDR3 spells CASSSTGLPNTEAFF. In DNA, the CDR3 is TGTGCCAGCAGTTCTACGGGTCTACCAAACACTGAAGCTTTCTTT.

There are a few counts of this clone. Compared with germline, one end of the junction differs, possibly owing to a read error. The chain joins TRBV7-9 to TRBJ2-7; TRBD1 might be the D (7 bases). The germline V gene encodes CDR1 SEHNR and CDR2 FQNEAQ (reference sequence). CDR3 length: 14 amino acids. CDR3 DNA: TGTTCCAGCACCTCTGCGGGACAGCCCTACGAGCAGTACTTC. It translates to CSSTSAGQPYEQYF.

This clone was recorded a few times. This chain links TRBV27 with TRBJ2-5, with D possibly TRBD2 on 6 matching bases. Germline V CDR1 and CDR2: MNHEY, SMNVEV (reference sequence). CDR3 length: 16 residues. Trimming removed 3 bases at V and 5 bases at J, with 19 bases between. The chain's CDR3 is CASSFHAEGSLETQYF. For the CDR3, the DNA is TGTGCCAGCAGTTTCCACGCGGAGGGTAGTTTGGAGACCCAGTACTTC.

This chain connects TRBV7-9 to TRBJ1-2; D uncertain. Germline V CDR1 and CDR2: SEHNR, FQNEAQ (reference sequence). The V and J ends lost 0 bases and 0 bases respectively, with 8 bases between them. CDR3 size: 15 residues. The CDR3 protein is CASSLASSANYGYTF. The CDR3 region has the DNA TGTGCCAGCAGCTTAGCGAGTTCTGCTAACTATGGCTACACCTTC. The whole variable domain, remainder taken from reference TRBV7-9 and TRBJ1-2, is DTGVSQNPRHKITKRGQNVTFRCDPISEHNRLYWYRQTLGQGPEFLTYFQNEAQLEKSRLLSDRFSAERPKGSFSTLEIQRTEQGDSAMYLCASSLASSANYGYTFGSGTRLTVV.

J is TRBJ2-2 and V is TRBV15; D is possibly TRBD1 (6 bases). Per germline, CDR1 LNHNV and CDR2 YYDKDF (reference sequence). The CDR3 length is 14 residues. V was clipped by 0 bases and J by 6 bases, with 8 bases between them. CDR3 sequence (DNA): TGTGCCACCAGCAGAGACAAGGGGGCCGGGGAGCTGTTTTTT. Its protein is CATSRDKGAGELFF.

J is TRBJ1-3 and V is TRBV2, with TRBD1 as a possible D gene (5 bases). Trimming left V 6 bases short and J 2 bases short, with 11 bases between. CDR3 size: 14 residues. Germline V gives CDR1 SNHLY, CDR2 FYNNEI. CDR3 sequence: CASSPGGTGNTIYF. In DNA, the CDR3 is TGTGCCAGCAGCCCGGGGGGGACTGGAAACACCATATATTTT.

The chain combines TRBV27 with TRBJ1-2; TRBD1 matches 10 bases. Trimming at V came to 2 bases and at J to 4 bases, leaving 4 bases not matched to a gene. The CDR3 is made up of 15 amino acids. Germline lookup yields CDR1 MNHEY and CDR2 SMNVEV (reference sequence). CDR3 amino acids: CASSLKGQGPYGYTF. Written as DNA, the CDR3 is TGTGCCAGCAGTTTAAAGGGACAGGGGCCCTATGGCTACACCTTC.

The chain joins TRBV13 to TRBJ1-2; 7 bases are a match to TRBD1. The germline CDR1 and CDR2 sequences are PRHDT and FYEKMQ (reference sequence). CDR3 length: 15 amino acids. Trimming removed 5 bases from V and 6 bases from J; junction bases left unmatched: 12. Written as DNA, the CDR3 is TGTGCCAGCAGCCCTCGACAGGGAGGTTCTCATGGCTACACCTTC. It specifies CASSPRQGGSHGYTF.

The table lists this clone with a few counts. The chain combines TRBV27 with TRBJ1-5; D remains unclear. Germline V lookup: CDR1 MNHEY, CDR2 SMNVEV (reference sequence). The CDR3 is 9 residues long. V was cut by 10 bases and J by 5 bases, with 3 bases left in between. CDR3 loop: CATDQPQHF. The CDR3 DNA sequence: TGTGCCACAGATCAGCCCCAGCATTTT.

The CDR3 bases are TGCGCCAGCAGCACGGGACAGAAAGAGACCCAGTACTTC. It translates to CASSTGQKETQYF. The J gene is TRBJ2-5, the V gene TRBV5-1; TRBD1 matches 7 bases. This CDR3 contains 13 residues. V dropped 4 bases and J dropped 3; count of bases not matched to a gene: 3. Looked up from germline, CDR1 is SGHRS and CDR2 is YFSETQ.

This clone was recorded a few times. CDR3 DNA: TGTGCCAGCAGTGGGGGGACGGGACAGAGAAATGAAAAACTGTTTTTT. Translation gives CASSGGTGQRNEKLFF. The chain couples TRBV6-1 to TRBJ1-4, with 7 bases aligning to TRBD1. Germline V lookup: CDR1 MNHNS, CDR2 SASEGT. This CDR3 is 16 amino acids long. After removal of 4 bases from V and 5 bases from J, the junction contained 10 bases not matched to a gene.

This clone was observed a few times. The chain joins TRBV7-2 to TRBJ1-2; D is unresolved. Looked up from germline, CDR1 is SGHTA and CDR2 is FQGNSA. Deletions cut 1 base from V and 4 bases from J, with 19 bases between. This CDR3 comprises 17 residues. CDR3 DNA sequence: TGTGCCAGCAGCTTAGTCGCGGGAGGCCGGTATGGCTATGGCTACACCTTC. Its protein product is CASSLVAGGRYGYGYTF.

The gene calls are TRBV9 and TRBJ2-3, with 8 nucleotides matching TRBD1. Looked up from germline, CDR1 is SGDLS and CDR2 is YYNGEE. V was clipped by 4 bases and J by 6 bases; unmatched bases: 4. This CDR3 has 13 residues. CDR3 DNA sequence: TGTGCCAGCAGCCCGACAGGGGTTGATACGCAGTATTTT. This codes for CASSPTGVDTQYF.

V and J are TRBV6-5 and TRBJ2-1, with a weak D call TRBD2 (6 bases). In germline, CDR1 is MNHEY, CDR2 SVGAGI. This CDR3 has 13 residues. Trimming took off 7 bases at V and 6 bases at J, with 13 bases between the two ends. In DNA, the CDR3 is TGTGCCAGCAACAAACTAGCAGCCAATGAGCAGTTCTTC. Its translation is CASNKLAANEQFF.

The V gene is TRBV11-3, the J gene TRBJ1-1, with D possibly TRBD1 on 5 matching bases. Germline values: CDR1 SGHNT, CDR2 YENEEA. CDR3 length equals 13 residues. Trimming took off 4 bases at V and 3 bases at J, with 9 bases between the two ends. The CDR3 DNA follows: TGTGCCAGCAGCTGGAAGGGGTACACTGAAGCTTTCTTT. Its translation is CASSWKGYTEAFF.